This T cell receptor beta chain emerged from a study of human T cells and chemical hapten exposure. Study information: Patients, largely female, had alopecia areata, totalis or universalis. Per-sample TCR yield variability stemmed mainly from small pooled library volume differences.

Time point: patch test 3, about 24 weeks after DPC sensitization. The treatment: therapeutic diphenylcyclopropenone sensitization with weekly scalp DPC. It was the library that attached unique molecular identifiers to individual cDNA molecules. TCRdb used MiXCR to reprocess the RACE reads, holding one entry per CDR3 protein. Of about 110,000 distinct CDR3 sequences in the sample, under 35% were seen once. Germline CDR1 and CDR2: SGHRS and YFSETQ. Trimming left V 0 bases short and J 5 bases short, with 14 bases between. This CDR3 has 15 residues. The rearrangement links TRBV5-1 to TRBJ1-1; D possibly corresponds to TRBD1 (6 bases). Sequenced material: whole blood, taken in connection with sensitization to the hapten diphenylcyclopropenone (DPC). The sequence was obtained from a man aged 40-50 years with alopecia areata. Some clones in this sample may be carry-over from other donors' samples. The chain's CDR3 is CASSLAGGGGTEAFF. CDR3 bases: TGCGCCAGCAGCTTGGCCGGCGGGGGCGGGACTGAAGCTTTCTTT. Looking up the rest from reference TRBV5-1 and TRBJ1-1 gives the full variable domain: KAGVTQTPRYLIKTRGQQVTLSCSPISGHRSVSWYQQTPGQGLQFLFEYFSETQRNKGNFPGRFSGRQFSNSRSEMNVSTLELGDSALYLCASSLAGGGGTEAFFGQGTRLTVV.